A single T cell receptor (beta chain) is shown here with its context. This clone has a handful of counts. It lacks a known antigen. Nothing much larger sits one base from this clone, and base qualities are not available. The data belong to a study of blood T cell repertoires in COVID-19 (dated by TCRdb to the early 2020s). A note on the overall study: Samples covering the acute and convalescent phases of COVID-19 were provided by collaborators in the United States, Italy and Spain. The prospective study material was composed of cDNA or gDNA derived from T cells, B-cell-depleted T cells, or PBMCs. The dataset comprised deeply sampled blood TCRbeta repertoires from subjects exposed to, actively infected with, or recovered from COVID-19. The repertoires were made available in a free public database intended to serve as a resource for research on the immune response to SARS-CoV-2. The samples were drawn from the first 160 participants of the ongoing ImmuneRACE study and from 1,254 subjects provided by 6 global collaborators. Nearly every sample came with metadata listing a de-identified subject ID, COVID-19 status, age in years and sex. HLA class I and class II types, where available, came from metadata supplied by the sample provider rather than from assay-based typing.

Collaborating institutions collected whole blood in K2EDTA tubes following their own protocols. Collaborator samples were shipped for TCRbeta analysis as frozen whole blood, isolated PBMCs, or DNA extracted from either sample type. Study-level results and caveats: Clinical and demographic metadata were provided uncurated, with the amount varying by source and participant.

The immunoSEQ Assay, a bias-controlled multiplex PCR, was used to amplify TCRbeta CDR3 regions from genomic DNA. The study's own analysis went as follows. The number of nucleated cells in each sample was estimated by amplification of reference gene primers within the assay. To quantify the absolute abundance of each unique TCRbeta CDR3 rearrangement, sequence reads were collapsed and filtered. For each sample, productive Simpson clonality was calculated as the square root of Simpson's diversity index over productive rearrangements. This is the immuneACCESS table as TCRdb keeps it, with only in-frame sequences that have V and J called. A part of the clones is gone; compared with another copy, unresolved V genes explain less than half, and the rest is unexplained. That table is the source of V, J and clone size, and D and trimming were worked out from the DNA. The sample profile shows about 150,000 clones; approximately 80% of them were found once. Just over 9.5% of the sample is taken by the ten largest.

The CDR3 goes from the cysteine to the phenylalanine over 15 residues. CDR3 DNA is the only sequence kept; it has 45 bases, read in frame from the first base. Reading the germline V gene gives CDR1 SGHRS and CDR2 YFSETQ. Deletion took 0 bases off V and 3 bases off J, with a span of 12 bases between the germline ends. Sequencing was carried out using peripheral blood. In this chain, TRBV5-1 is recombined with TRBJ1-1, and the D gene may be TRBD1, 5 bases matching. This receptor was identified in a woman between 50 and 59 years old with acute or convalescent COVID-19. CDR3 loop: CASSLESGSDTEAFF. The DNA sequence reads TGCGCCAGCAGCTTGGAGTCAGGGTCCGACACTGAAGCTTTCTTT.